A selection of T cell receptor beta chains follows, all from one sample in a study of T cells in Graves' hyperthyroidism and ophthalmopathy. TCRdb analysed the multiplex PCR reads with MiXCR anew, one entry per CDR3 protein. The sample has hundreds of thousands of distinct CDR3 sequences, roughly 16% seen once. The sequenced sample was blood. These TCRs come from a woman aged 40 to 50 with Graves' ophthalmopathy. Each CDR3 is given with its conserved first and last residue. The D gene is left open where the match is weak. The size of a clone is reported for some rows only, either as once, few or many, or as a class for expanded clones.

clone size	D gene	V gene	J gene	CDR3 DNA	CDR3 protein
many	-	TRBV28	TRBJ1-1	TGTGCCAGCACCCCACATCTCGGTGAAGCTTTCTTT	CASTPHLGEAFF
many	-	TRBV7-6	TRBJ2-5	TGTGCCAGCAGCTTAGCCGGGACCTCCTCCCCGGAGACCCAGTACTTC	CASSLAGTSSPETQYF
once	-	TRBV7-3	TRBJ1-5	TGTGCCAGCAGCTTAAAGCCGATGGGCGGCACTGGCGATCAGCCCCAGCATTTT	CASSLKPMGGTGDQPQHF
many	TRBD1	TRBV28	TRBJ2-7	TGTGCCAGCAGTTTCCAGACAGGGGTAGGGTACGAGCAGTACTTC	CASSFQTGVGYEQYF
many	TRBD2	TRBV12-3/TRBV12-4	TRBJ2-3	TGTGCCAGCAGTTTCATCCTCCTAGCGGGAGGGATCACAGATACGCAGTATTTT	CASSFILLAGGITDTQYF
-	-	TRBV5-1	TRBJ1-4	TGCGCCAGCAGCTTGGCAGGGGTGAATGAAAAACTGTTTTTT	CASSLAGVNEKLFF
-	-	TRBV6-1	TRBJ1-1	TGTGCCAGCACCGACCTGTACGGCGAGATACCTGAAGCTTTCTTT	CASTDLYGEIPEAFF
-	TRBD2	TRBV7-9	TRBJ2-1	TGTGCCAGCAGCGCGGGGGGGCACTACAATGAGCAGTTCTTC	CASSAGGHYNEQFF
-	-	TRBV6-2/TRBV6-3	TRBJ2-1	TGTGCCAGCATGACTGACTTCTACAATGAGCAGTTCTTC	CASMTDFYNEQFF
many	-	TRBV7-2	TRBJ2-1	TGTGCCAGCAGCCTATCTAGTGGTGGGGAGCAGTTCTTC	CASSLSSGGEQFF
few	-	TRBV20-1	TRBJ2-1	TGCAGTGCTAGCCATGTGGACAGCCTATACAATGAGCAGTTCTTC	CSASHVDSLYNEQFF
-	-	TRBV10-2	TRBJ1-1	TGCGCCAGCAGGCCCCCGGGCAGCTTGGCCACTGAAGCTTTCTTT	CASRPPGSLATEAFF
-	-	TRBV27	TRBJ1-2	TGTGCCAGCAGTCCCGCCAATGTGCAGGCTCGCTATGGCTACACCTTC	CASSPANVQARYGYTF
-	-	TRBV19	TRBJ1-6	TGTGCCAGTAGTATAGAAGATTCACCCCTCCACTTT	CASSIEDSPLHF
many	-	TRBV2	TRBJ2-7	TGTGCCAGCGCTACCCCAGGGGTTGAAGAGCAGTACTTC	CASATPGVEEQYF
many	-	TRBV3-1	TRBJ2-7	TGTGCCAGTCGCGGAAGTCACGAGCAGTACTTC	CASRGSHEQYF
-	-	TRBV4-1	TRBJ2-7	TGCGCCAGCAGCCAAGAGGCCCTAGCCAACGAGCAGTACTTC	CASSQEALANEQYF
many	-	TRBV27	TRBJ1-2	TGTGCCAGCAGTCCCTCCAACACAGGGACCTGGGGCTACACCTTC	CASSPSNTGTWGYTF
-	TRBD2	TRBV29-1	TRBJ2-7	TGCAGCGTCCAGGCTCCGGGACAATTGGGACTAGCGGGCTCCTACGAGCAGTACTTC	CSVQAPGQLGLAGSYEQYF
few	-	TRBV2	TRBJ1-6	TGTGCCAGCAGCCCCGGGCCAGGGGCGGGCTATAATTCACCCCTCCACTTT	CASSPGPGAGYNSPLHF
-	-	TRBV5-1	TRBJ2-1	TGCGCCAGCAGCTTGGTTGGGACTGTAAGTTTCAATGAGCAGTTCTTC	CASSLVGTVSFNEQFF
many	TRBD2	TRBV28	TRBJ2-7	TGTGCCAGCAGTTGGGTTTTACCGGGAGGGGTTCACGAGCAGTACTTC	CASSWVLPGGVHEQYF
-	-	TRBV7-9	TRBJ2-1	TGTGCCAGCAGCTTAGCTAGCCGCAGGGGCAATGAGCAGTTCTTC	CASSLASRRGNEQFF
-	TRBD1	TRBV12-3/TRBV12-4	TRBJ2-2	TGTGCCAGCAGTTACACAGGGGGAGTCACCGGGGAGCTGTTTTTT	CASSYTGGVTGELFF
-	-	TRBV3-1	TRBJ1-1	TGTGCCAGCAGCCAGCTGGGGGGTAGAACTGAAGCTTTCTTT	CASSQLGGRTEAFF
many	TRBD2	TRBV28	TRBJ2-5	TGTGCCAGCAGTTTTCTTAGGGGAGGGGAGACCCAGTACTTC	CASSFLRGGETQYF
many	TRBD2	TRBV20-1	TRBJ2-3	TGCAGTGCTAGAGATTTATACAGCGGGGCTAGCACAGATACGCAGTATTTT	CSARDLYSGASTDTQYF
many	TRBD1	TRBV30	TRBJ1-5	TGTGCCTGGAGCTACAGGGGGAGAGGGCCCCAGCATTTT	CAWSYRGRGPQHF
once	TRBD2	TRBV15	TRBJ2-5	TGTGCCACCAGCAGAGACGCTAGCGGGCGGGAGACCCAGTACTTC	CATSRDASGRETQYF
few	TRBD1	TRBV28	TRBJ1-5	TGTGCCAGCAGTCCGAGGGGGACAGGCCGCCAGCCCCAGCATTTT	CASSPRGTGRQPQHF
many	-	TRBV28	TRBJ2-7	TGTGCCAGCAGTTTATTGTGGAGGCACGAGCAGTACTTC	CASSLLWRHEQYF